Listed here is a single T cell receptor beta chain. This sample was included in a study of identical twins. TCRdb itself ran the 5' RACE reads through MiXCR, one entry per CDR3 protein. The profile shows about 240,000 distinct CDR3 sequences, about 12% of them singletons. Germline V CDR1 and CDR2: SEHNR, FQNEAQ (reference sequence). The CDR3 has 15 residues. V lost 5 bases to trimming and J lost 4 bases, with 17 bases between them. The sample also formed part of further work on yellow fever vaccine responses in identical twins.

The sequence derives from a woman under 30 in good health. The sequenced material came from memory (CD45RO+) T cells sorted from blood. The rearrangement uses TRBV7-9 and TRBJ1-2, with D tentatively TRBD1 (6 bases). CDR3 amino acids: CASSTTGTLVYGYTF. The CDR3 bases are TGTGCCAGCAGCACCACCGGGACACTCGTCTATGGCTACACCTTC.